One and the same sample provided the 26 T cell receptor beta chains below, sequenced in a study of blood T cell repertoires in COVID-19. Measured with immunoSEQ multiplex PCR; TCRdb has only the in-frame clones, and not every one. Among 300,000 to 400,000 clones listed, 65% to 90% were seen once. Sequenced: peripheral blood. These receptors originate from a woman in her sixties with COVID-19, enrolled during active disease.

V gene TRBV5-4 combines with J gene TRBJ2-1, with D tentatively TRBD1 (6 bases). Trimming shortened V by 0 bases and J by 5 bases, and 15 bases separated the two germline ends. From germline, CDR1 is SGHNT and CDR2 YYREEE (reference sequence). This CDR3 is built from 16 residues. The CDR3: CASSLGVRGGDNEQFF. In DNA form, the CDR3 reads TGTGCCAGCAGCTTGGGCGTCCGAGGGGGAGACAATGAGCAGTTCTTC. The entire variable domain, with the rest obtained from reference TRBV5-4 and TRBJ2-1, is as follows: ETGVTQSPTHLIKTRGQQVTLRCSSQSGHNTVSWYQQALGQGPQFIFQYYREEENGRGNFPPRFSGLQFPNYSSELNVNALELDDSALYLCASSLGVRGGDNEQFFGPGTRLTVL.

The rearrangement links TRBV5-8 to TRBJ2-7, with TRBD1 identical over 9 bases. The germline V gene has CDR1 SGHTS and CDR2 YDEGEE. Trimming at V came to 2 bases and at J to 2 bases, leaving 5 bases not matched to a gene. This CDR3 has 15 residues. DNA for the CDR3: TGTGCCAGCAGCTTACAGGGGGCGGCCGCCTACGAGCAGTACTTC. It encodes CASSLQGAAAYEQYF.

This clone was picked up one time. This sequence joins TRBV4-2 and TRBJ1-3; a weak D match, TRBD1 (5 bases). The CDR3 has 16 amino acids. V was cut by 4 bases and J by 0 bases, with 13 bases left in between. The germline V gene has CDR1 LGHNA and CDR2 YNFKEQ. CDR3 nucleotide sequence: TGTGCCAGCAGCCCCCTGGACATATTCTCTGGAAACACCATATATTTT. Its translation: CASSPLDIFSGNTIYF.

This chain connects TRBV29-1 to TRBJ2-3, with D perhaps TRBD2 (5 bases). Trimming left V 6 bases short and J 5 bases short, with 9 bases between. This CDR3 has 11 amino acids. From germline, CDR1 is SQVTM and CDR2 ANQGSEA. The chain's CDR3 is CSVNGGDTQYF. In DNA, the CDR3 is TGCAGCGTGAACGGAGGAGATACGCAGTATTTT.

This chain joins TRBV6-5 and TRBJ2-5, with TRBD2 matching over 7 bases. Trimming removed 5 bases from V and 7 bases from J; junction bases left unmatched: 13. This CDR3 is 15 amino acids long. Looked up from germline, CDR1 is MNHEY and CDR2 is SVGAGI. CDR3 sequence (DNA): TGTGCCAGCAGTACTGTAGCGGGTGGGCTGGGGACCCAGTACTTC. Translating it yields CASSTVAGGLGTQYF.

CDR3 nucleotides: TGTGCCAGCAGCCTCGGCACGGACAGGGGTTTAGAGACCCAGTACTTC. It specifies CASSLGTDRGLETQYF. This chain uses TRBV7-3 with TRBJ2-5, with 9 bases matching TRBD1. The CDR3 has 16 amino acids. V was clipped by 5 bases and J by 4 bases; unmatched bases: 11. Germline-derived CDR1 and CDR2 are SGHTA and FQGTGA.

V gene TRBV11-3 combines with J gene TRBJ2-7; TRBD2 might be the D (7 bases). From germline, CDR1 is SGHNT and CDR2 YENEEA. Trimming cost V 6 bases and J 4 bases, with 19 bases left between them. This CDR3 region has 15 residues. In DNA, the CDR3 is TGTGCCAGCAGACAGGGAGGGGACTTCCCGTACGAGCAGTACTTC. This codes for CASRQGGDFPYEQYF. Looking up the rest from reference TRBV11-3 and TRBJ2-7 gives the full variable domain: EAGVVQSPRYKIIEKKQPVAFWCNPISGHNTLYWYLQNLGQGPELLIRYENEEAVDDSQLPKDRFSAERLKGVDSTLKIQPAELGDSAVYLCASRQGGDFPYEQYFGPGTRLTVT.

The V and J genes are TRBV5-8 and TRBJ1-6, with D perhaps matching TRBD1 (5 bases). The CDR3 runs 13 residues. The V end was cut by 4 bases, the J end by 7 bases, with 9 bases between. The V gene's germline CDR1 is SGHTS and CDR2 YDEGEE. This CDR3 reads CASSRRGNSPLHF. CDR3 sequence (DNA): TGTGCCAGCAGCCGGCGGGGGAATTCACCCCTCCACTTT.

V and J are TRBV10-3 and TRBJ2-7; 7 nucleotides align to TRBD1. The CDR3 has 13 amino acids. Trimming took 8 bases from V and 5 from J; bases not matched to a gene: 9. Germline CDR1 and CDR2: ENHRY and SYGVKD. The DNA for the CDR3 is TGTGCCATCTCGCGAGGGGGCGCGGACGAGCAGTACTTC. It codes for CAISRGGADEQYF.

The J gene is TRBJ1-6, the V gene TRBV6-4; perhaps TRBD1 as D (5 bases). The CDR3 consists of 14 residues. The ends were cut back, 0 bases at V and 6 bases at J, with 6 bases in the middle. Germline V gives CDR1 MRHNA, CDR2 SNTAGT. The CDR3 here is CASSDSGGNSPLHF. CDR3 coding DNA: TGTGCCAGCAGTGACTCGGGGGGTAATTCACCCCTCCACTTT.

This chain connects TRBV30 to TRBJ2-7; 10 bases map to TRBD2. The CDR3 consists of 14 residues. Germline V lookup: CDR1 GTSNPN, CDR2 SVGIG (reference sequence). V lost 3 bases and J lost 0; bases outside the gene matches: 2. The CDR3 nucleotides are TGTGCCTGGAGGGGACTAGCGTCCTCCTACGAGCAGTACTTC. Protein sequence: CAWRGLASSYEQYF.

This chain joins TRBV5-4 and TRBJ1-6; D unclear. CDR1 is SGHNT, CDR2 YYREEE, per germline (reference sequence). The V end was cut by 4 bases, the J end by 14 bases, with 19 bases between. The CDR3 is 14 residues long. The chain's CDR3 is CASSPRGSFETLHF. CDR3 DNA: TGTGCCAGCAGCCCCCGCGGAAGTTTTGAAACCCTCCACTTT.

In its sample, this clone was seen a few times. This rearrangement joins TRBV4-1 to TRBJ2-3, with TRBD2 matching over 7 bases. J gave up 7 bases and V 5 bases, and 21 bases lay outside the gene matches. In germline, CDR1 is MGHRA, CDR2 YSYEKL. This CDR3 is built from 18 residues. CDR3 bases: TGCGCCAGCAGCGCCCGTCATAGAGCGGGGCATAAGATACATACGCAGTATTTT. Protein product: CASSARHRAGHKIHTQYF.

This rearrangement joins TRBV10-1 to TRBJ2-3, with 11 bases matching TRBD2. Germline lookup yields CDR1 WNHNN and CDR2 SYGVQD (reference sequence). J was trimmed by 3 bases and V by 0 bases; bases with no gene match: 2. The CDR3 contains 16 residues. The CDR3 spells CASSESIAGGTDTQYF. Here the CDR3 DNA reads TGCGCCAGCAGTGAGTCTATAGCGGGGGGGACAGATACGCAGTATTTT.

CDR3 loop: CVRSFGLAGGPYEQYF. The CDR3 nucleotides are TGTGTCAGAAGCTTCGGTCTAGCGGGGGGCCCCTACGAGCAGTACTTC. This chain uses TRBV7-5 with TRBJ2-7; TRBD2 reflects the table's D call only, with no check against the DNA. TRBV7-5 is reported as a pseudogene. The CDR3 totals 16 residues.

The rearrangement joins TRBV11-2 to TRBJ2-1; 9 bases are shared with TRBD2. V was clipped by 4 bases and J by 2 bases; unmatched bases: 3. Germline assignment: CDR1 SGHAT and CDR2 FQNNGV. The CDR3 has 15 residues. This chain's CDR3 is CASSSQRGAYNEQFF. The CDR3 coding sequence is TGTGCCAGCAGCTCCCAGCGGGGGGCCTACAATGAGCAGTTCTTC.

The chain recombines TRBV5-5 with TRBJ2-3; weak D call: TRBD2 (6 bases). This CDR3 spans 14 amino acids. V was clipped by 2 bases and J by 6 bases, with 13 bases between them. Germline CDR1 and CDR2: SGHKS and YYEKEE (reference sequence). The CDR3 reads CASSFFGGADTQYF. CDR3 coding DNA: TGTGCCAGCAGCTTTTTCGGAGGGGCGGATACGCAGTATTTT.

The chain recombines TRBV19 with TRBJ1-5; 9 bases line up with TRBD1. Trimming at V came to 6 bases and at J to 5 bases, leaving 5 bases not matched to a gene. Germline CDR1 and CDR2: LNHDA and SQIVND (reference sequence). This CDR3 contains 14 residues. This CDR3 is CASSKTGGDQPQHF. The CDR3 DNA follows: TGTGCCAGTAGCAAAACAGGGGGCGATCAGCCCCAGCATTTT.

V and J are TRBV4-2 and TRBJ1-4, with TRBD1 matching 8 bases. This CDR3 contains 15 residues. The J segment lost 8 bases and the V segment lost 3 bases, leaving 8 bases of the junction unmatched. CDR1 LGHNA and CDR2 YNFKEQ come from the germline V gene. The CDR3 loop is CASSHQDREEEKLFF. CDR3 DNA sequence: TGTGCCAGCAGCCACCAGGACAGGGAAGAGGAAAAACTGTTTTTT.

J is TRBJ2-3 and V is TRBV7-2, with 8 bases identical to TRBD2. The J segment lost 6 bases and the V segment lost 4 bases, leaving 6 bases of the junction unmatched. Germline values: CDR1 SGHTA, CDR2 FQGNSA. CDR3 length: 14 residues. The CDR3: CASSSGGDRDTQYF. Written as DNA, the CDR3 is TGTGCCAGCAGCTCCGGGGGGGATAGGGATACGCAGTATTTT.

CDR3 DNA sequence: TGTGCCAGCTCACCTCCGACAGGGGACGAGCAGTACTTC. Amino acids: CASSPPTGDEQYF. The gene calls are TRBV18 and TRBJ2-7, with 8 nucleotides matching TRBD1. The germline CDR1 and CDR2 sequences are KGHSH and LQKENI. CDR3 size: 13 residues. Trimming removed 3 bases from V and 5 bases from J; junction bases left unmatched: 3.

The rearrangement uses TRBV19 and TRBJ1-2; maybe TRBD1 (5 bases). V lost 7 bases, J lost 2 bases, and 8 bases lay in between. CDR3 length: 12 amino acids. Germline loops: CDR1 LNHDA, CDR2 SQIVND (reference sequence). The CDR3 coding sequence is TGTGCCAGTAAAACAGGCAACTATGGCTACACCTTC. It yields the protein CASKTGNYGYTF.

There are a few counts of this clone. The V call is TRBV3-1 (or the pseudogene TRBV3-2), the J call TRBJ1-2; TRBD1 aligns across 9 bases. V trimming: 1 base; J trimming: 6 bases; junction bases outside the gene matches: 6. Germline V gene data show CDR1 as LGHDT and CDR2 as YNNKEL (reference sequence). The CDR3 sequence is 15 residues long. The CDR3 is CASSQGNRGLHGYTF. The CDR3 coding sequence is TGTGCCAGCAGCCAAGGGAACAGGGGGCTACATGGCTACACCTTC.

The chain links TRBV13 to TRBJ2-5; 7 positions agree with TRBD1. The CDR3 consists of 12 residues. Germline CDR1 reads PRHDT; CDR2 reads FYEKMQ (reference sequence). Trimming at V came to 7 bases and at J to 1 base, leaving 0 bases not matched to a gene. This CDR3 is CASKGAQETQYF. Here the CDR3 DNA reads TGTGCCAGCAAGGGGGCCCAAGAGACCCAGTACTTC.

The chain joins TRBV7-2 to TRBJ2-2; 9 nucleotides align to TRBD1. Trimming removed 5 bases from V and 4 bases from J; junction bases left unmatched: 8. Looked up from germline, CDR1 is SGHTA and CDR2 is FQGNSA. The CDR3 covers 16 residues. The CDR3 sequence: CASSLLGQGGTGELFF. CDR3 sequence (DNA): TGTGCCAGCAGCCTCCTGGGACAGGGCGGCACCGGGGAGCTGTTTTTT.

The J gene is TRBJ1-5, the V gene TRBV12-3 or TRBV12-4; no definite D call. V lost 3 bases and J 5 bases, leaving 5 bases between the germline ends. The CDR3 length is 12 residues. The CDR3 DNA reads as TGTGCCAGCAGTTTTCTAGATCAGCCCCAGCATTTT. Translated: CASSFLDQPQHF.